The 4 T cell receptor beta chains in this list originate from one sample, sequenced in a study of blood T cell repertoires in COVID-19. Clones were read by immunoSEQ multiplex PCR, and TCRdb kept only the in-frame ones, dropping some. The sample has about 190,000 clones; 65% to 80% are singletons. Sequences were obtained from peripheral blood. These TCRs come from a man aged 50 to 59 who had recovered from COVID-19.

The chain uses TRBV7-9 and TRBJ1-2; D call uncertain. The V end lost 9 bases, the J end lost 8 bases, and 4 bases lay between the germline ends. The CDR3 loop spans 8 amino acids. Germline V gives CDR1 SEHNR, CDR2 FQNEAQ (reference sequence). In nucleotides, the CDR3 is TGTGCCAGACGGGGCTACACCTTC. It encodes CARRGYTF.

CDR3 sequence (DNA): TGTGCCAGCAGCTTATCTACGGCGAACACCGGGGAGCTGTTTTTT. This encodes CASSLSTANTGELFF. The V and J genes are TRBV7-3 and TRBJ2-2; unclear D gene. Germline V CDR1 and CDR2: SGHTA, FQGTGA. This CDR3 spans 15 amino acids. V lost 2 bases, J lost 0 bases, and 7 bases lay in between.

The chain is built from TRBV27 and TRBJ2-1; D is unclear. The CDR3 sequence is 14 residues long. Germline lookup yields CDR1 MNHEY and CDR2 SMNVEV (reference sequence). The V gene lost 6 bases and the J gene lost 1 base, with 10 bases spanning the gap. The CDR3 DNA sequence: TGTGCCAGCAGGGAGCCCGGGTCCTACAATGAGCAGTTCTTC. Translated: CASREPGSYNEQFF.

The chain uses TRBV14 and TRBJ1-1; D gene uncertain. Germline V CDR1 and CDR2: SGHDN, FVKESK. The CDR3 covers 18 residues. The germline V and J ends were trimmed by 4 bases and 2 bases, with 23 bases remaining between them. Written as DNA, the CDR3 is TGTGCCAGCAGCCGGTTGACACGGATCATAAATGAAAACACTGAAGCTTTCTTT. Protein product: CASSRLTRIINENTEAFF.